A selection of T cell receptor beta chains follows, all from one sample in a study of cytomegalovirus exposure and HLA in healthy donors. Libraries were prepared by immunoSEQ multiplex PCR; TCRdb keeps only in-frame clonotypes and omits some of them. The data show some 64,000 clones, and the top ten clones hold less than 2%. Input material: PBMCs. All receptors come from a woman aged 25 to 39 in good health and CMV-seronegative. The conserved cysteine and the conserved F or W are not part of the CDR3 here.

CDR3: STRLAGEYNEQF
V: TRBV29-1
J: TRBJ2-1

CDR3: ASSRDRDQPQH
V: TRBV28
J: TRBJ1-5

CDR3: ASSLEEGTLEY
V: TRBV5-1
J: TRBJ2-3

CDR3: ASAQGQQPQH
V: TRBV19
J: TRBJ1-5

CDR3: ASSPTGLPPYEQY
V: TRBV9
J: TRBJ2-7

CDR3: ASSYLTGVGTEAF
V: TRBV6-6
J: TRBJ1-1

CDR3: ASSNTGDYGYT
V: TRBV7-9
J: TRBJ1-2

CDR3: ASSPGTLKIDEQF
V: TRBV6-5
J: TRBJ2-1

CDR3: ASSLAGREQETQY
V: TRBV5-1
J: TRBJ2-5

CDR3: ASSPPKGRGTEAF
V: TRBV18
J: TRBJ1-1

CDR3: ASSLERASYEQY
V: TRBV4-1
J: TRBJ2-7

CDR3: ASSQDGASYT
V: TRBV4-2
J: TRBJ1-2

CDR3: AGRARTGYNSPLH
V: TRBV30
J: TRBJ1-6

CDR3: ASSLVSGGSGSYNEQF
V: TRBV5-4
J: TRBJ2-1

CDR3: ASSPARGLDTEAF
V: TRBV6-5
J: TRBJ1-1

CDR3: ASSVYPRGSDEQF
V: TRBV9
J: TRBJ2-1

CDR3: ASSNRDRGRTEAF
V: TRBV7-2
J: TRBJ1-1